Ten or more counts support the clone carrying this TCR beta chain. The junction does not match germline at one end; this may be a read error. TCRdb re-called the RT-PCR reads through MiXCR, storing one row per CDR3 protein. The sample yields hundreds of thousands of distinct CDR3 sequences, about 11% seen once. This CDR3 has 14 amino acids. This sample is drawn from a study of response to subunit inactivated influenza vaccine. The same specimen was also included in a second study, on T cells expressing NK-cell markers. That study reports: For TCR beta, cDNA was produced by 5'RACE template switching with UMIs.

This chain links TRBV12-3 or TRBV12-4 with TRBJ1-1; tentative D call: TRBD1 (6 bases). The TCR was taken from a man aged 50 or older who received an inactivated influenza vaccine. This material consisted of PBMCs from blood, taken on the day of vaccination. Here the CDR3 reads CASSLDRLNTEAFF. The CDR3 nucleotides are TGTGCCAGCAGCTTAGACAGGTTGAACACTGAAGCTTTCTTT.